Included here is one TCR beta chain sequence, with context. The antigen it recognizes is unknown. A read error may produce the germline difference seen at one junction end. The time point label corresponds to: baseline before first vaccination. Vaccinee samples came from UK trials COV001 and COV002, including a single-blind randomized controlled phase 2/3 trial of AZD1222 (ChAdOx1 nCoV-19) in healthy adults. For TCRbeta chain sequencing, PBMC samples were collected from trial participants at day 0 and at day 28 after the second dose. The CDR3 regions of human TCRbeta chains were analyzed by immunosequencing. The original pipeline was this. Repertoire TCRs were checked for matches against a reference library of SARS-CoV-2-specific TCRs that had been generated using the MIRA antigen-specificity platform. Breadth was defined as the fraction of unique TCRs that were SARS-CoV-2-associated, and depth was defined as the fraction of total T cells that were SARS-CoV-2-associated. Using the MIRA data, each spike-specific TCR was assigned both to the spike region to which the TCR was reactive and to a CD4 or CD8 class. Log10-transformed breadth and depth values were compared by one-way ANOVA with Sidak's multiple comparisons tests. TCRdb holds this immuneACCESS table with in-frame rearrangements only. Some clones are missing; in checked studies, unresolved V genes explain under half, and the rest has no known cause. V and J calls and clone size are as listed in that table; D and trimming were resolved from the DNA. This sample gives some 140,000 clones in total; around 90% of them show up just once. In total, the top ten clones hold around 2.8% of the sample.

This record belongs to a study of T cell responses to AZD1222 COVID-19 vaccine (dated by TCRdb to 2020 to 2022). About the investigation overall: AZD1222 recipients with second doses at about 4 weeks or about 12 weeks were pooled, because spike-specific TCR depth and breadth did not differ between schedules. A total of 233 trial participants underwent TCR sequencing, of whom under 220 had received two doses of AZD1222 and 26 had received two doses of the MenACWY control vaccine. Trial participants were enrolled into age subgroups of 18-55, 56-69 and 70-plus years, which contained approximately 150, 28 and 58 TCR-sequenced participants, respectively. Overall study outcomes, separate from this receptor: The 56-69-year group was small, and its depth increase did not reach significance, likely because of low power. Conclusions about previously exposed vaccinees are limited because only six or seven AZD1222 recipients were SARS-CoV-2 seropositive at baseline. Because no day 14 peak-response samples were available, repertoires were characterized only after the peak T cell response. Vaccine-associated CD4 TCRs spanned the whole spike protein, with dominant responses in regions 160-218 and 743-854. Epitopes outside the regions mutated in the B.1.351 and B.1.1.7 variants were reportedly recognized by nearly half of the unique spike-specific TCRs. Participants were mostly white British and included more females than males, and it was suggested by the authors that clonal diversity may have been underestimated. After two AZD1222 doses, both the breadth and the depth of spike-specific TCRs were significantly higher than at day 0 and than in MenACWY recipients.

Including cysteine and phenylalanine, the CDR3 has 16 amino acids. Only CDR3 DNA is held: 48 bases, read in frame from base 1. According to the germline V gene, CDR1 reads SGHTA and CDR2 reads FQGTGA. This TCR came from an adult in good health. The sample was peripheral blood, taken on day 0 of AZD1222 vaccination. The V and J segments used are TRBV7-3 and TRBJ2-1, with 11 bases in between that match TRBD1. The nucleotide sequence reads as follows: TGTGCCAGCAGCTTAACCCGGGACAGGGGGAACAACGAGCAGTTCTTC. It specifies CASSLTRDRGNNEQFF.